This passage covers 30 T cell receptor beta chains from one sample sequenced in a study of blood T cell repertoires in COVID-19. Measured with immunoSEQ multiplex PCR; TCRdb has only the in-frame clones, and not every one. The sample lists roughly 70,000 clones; about 90% were seen once. Sequenced input: peripheral blood. The receptors come from a man aged 50 or older with active COVID-19.

This rearrangement joins TRBV13 to TRBJ2-1; the D gene is possibly TRBD2 (6 bases). The CDR3 is 14 amino acids. Germline values: CDR1 PRHDT, CDR2 FYEKMQ (reference sequence). V was clipped by 3 bases and J by 3 bases, with 9 bases between them. The CDR3 DNA is TGTGCCAGCAGCTTGGTGACTAGCTACAATGAGCAGTTCTTC. Encoded protein: CASSLVTSYNEQFF.

The V call is TRBV7-2, the J call TRBJ2-1, with 8 positions matching TRBD2. V shed 4 bases, J shed 0 bases, and the junction held 2 bases outside the gene matches. The CDR3 extends over 15 amino acids. The germline V gene has CDR1 SGHTA and CDR2 FQGNSA. The CDR3 region is CASSSGLASYNEQFF. CDR3 sequence (DNA): TGTGCCAGCAGCTCAGGACTAGCCTCCTACAATGAGCAGTTCTTC.

A single count supports this clone. The gene calls are TRBV30 and TRBJ2-7, with 11 nucleotides matching TRBD2. CDR1 and CDR2 from the germline V gene are GTSNPN and SVGIG (reference sequence). This CDR3 has 14 residues. J lost 1 base, V lost 1 base, and 0 bases had no gene match. The CDR3 DNA is TGTGCCTGGAGTGGGACTAGCGGGTCCTACGAGCAGTACTTC. This encodes CAWSGTSGSYEQYF.

The chain uses TRBV27 and TRBJ1-1, with D possibly matching TRBD1 (6 bases). This CDR3 spans 16 amino acids. V shed 2 bases and J shed 5 bases, with 18 bases lying between them. CDR1 and CDR2 from the germline V gene are MNHEY and SMNVEV (reference sequence). CDR3 bases: TGTGCCAGCAGTTTAGACAGGCGGTTAGGGTCGACTGAAGCTTTCTTT. Its protein product is CASSLDRRLGSTEAFF.

This chain joins TRBV28 and TRBJ1-5; no definite D call. The germline V gene has CDR1 MDHEN and CDR2 SYDVKM. V lost 2 bases to trimming and J lost 5 bases, with 7 bases between them. The CDR3 loop spans 13 amino acids. The CDR3 sequence: CASSLTLDQPQHF. In DNA form, the CDR3 reads TGTGCCAGCAGTTTAACGCTAGATCAGCCCCAGCATTTT.

The chain recombines TRBV5-8 with TRBJ1-2; a possible D gene is TRBD1 (5 bases). From germline, CDR1 is SGHTS and CDR2 YDEGEE. The CDR3 extends over 13 amino acids. V was trimmed by 4 bases and J by 4 bases, leaving 11 bases between them. CDR3 nucleotides: TGTGCCAGCAGCCTCGACAGCCTCTATGGCTACACCTTC. Protein product: CASSLDSLYGYTF.

The chain has TRBV3-1 (or the pseudogene TRBV3-2) and TRBJ2-1; D not resolved. The CDR3 totals 12 residues. Germline V gene lookup returns CDR1 LGHDT and CDR2 YNNKEL (reference sequence). The ends were cut back, 2 bases at V and 12 bases at J, with 11 bases in the middle. The CDR3 is CASSQISGGQFF. The DNA of the CDR3 is TGTGCCAGCAGCCAAATTAGTGGCGGGCAGTTCTTC.

The V gene is TRBV19, the J gene TRBJ2-7, with 13 nucleotides matching TRBD2. V gave up 0 bases and J gave up 12 bases; unmatched junction bases: 8. Germline V gene data show CDR1 as LNHDA and CDR2 as SQIVND (reference sequence). This CDR3 is 15 amino acids long. CDR3 region: CASSIDIGLAGVRYF. CDR3 sequence (DNA): TGTGCCAGTAGTATAGATATAGGACTAGCGGGAGTTCGGTACTTC. The full variable domain, completed using reference TRBV19 and TRBJ2-7, is DGGITQSPKYLFRKEGQNVTLSCEQNLNHDAMYWYRQDPGQGLRLIYYSQIVNDFQKGDIAEGYSVSREKKESFPLTVTSAQKNPTAFYLCASSIDIGLAGVRYFGPGTRLTVT.

The rearrangement links TRBV6-2 or TRBV6-3 to TRBJ2-1, with D tentatively TRBD2 (6 bases). Deletions cut 2 bases from V and 8 bases from J, with 16 bases between. Looked up from germline, CDR1 is MNHEY and CDR2 is SVGEGT. The CDR3 runs 15 residues. The CDR3 DNA reads TGTGCCAGCAGTTACCAGCGGGCCTTTAGGGATGAGCAGTTCTTC. Protein product: CASSYQRAFRDEQFF.

J is TRBJ2-7 and V is TRBV6-1, with a weak D call TRBD1 (5 bases). CDR1 is MNHNS and CDR2 is SASEGT in the germline V gene. Trimming stripped 3 bases from V and 4 bases from J, with 16 bases between. CDR3 length equals 15 residues. In DNA, the CDR3 is TGTGCCAGCAGTGAGATGGGGTGGGGCCGATACGAGCAGTACTTC. Its translation: CASSEMGWGRYEQYF.

A remark on this clone: This sample includes further DNA sequences coding for the same CDR3. The chain links TRBV7-2 to TRBJ2-2; no firm D call. Germline CDR1 and CDR2: SGHTA and FQGNSA. V lost 7 bases, J lost 8 bases, and 11 bases lay in between. The CDR3 covers 12 residues. As DNA, the CDR3 is TGTGCCAGCACCCTTCTACGGGGGGAGCTGTTTTTT. Its protein is CASTLLRGELFF.

CDR3 sequence: CATSDTEKDSPLHF. DNA for the CDR3: TGTGCCACCAGTGATACGGAGAAGGATTCACCCCTCCACTTT. The rearrangement links TRBV24-1 to TRBJ1-6; D gene ambiguous. Germline V CDR1 and CDR2: KGHDR, SFDVKD. The germline V and J ends were trimmed by 3 bases and 8 bases, with 10 bases remaining between them. The CDR3 totals 14 residues.

The chain is built from TRBV5-1 and TRBJ2-4; the D gene is possibly TRBD2 (6 bases). CDR1 is SGHRS, CDR2 YFSETQ, per germline. The CDR3 contains 21 residues. The V end was cut by 2 bases, the J end by 0 bases, with 27 bases between. CDR3 loop: CASSFSFSPAGRPLAKNIQYF. CDR3 in DNA: TGCGCCAGCAGCTTTTCCTTTTCCCCAGCGGGCAGACCCCTAGCCAAAAACATTCAGTACTTC.

The rearrangement joins TRBV3-1 (or the pseudogene TRBV3-2) to TRBJ1-5; a possible D gene is TRBD1 (6 bases). This CDR3 comprises 15 residues. CDR1 LGHDT and CDR2 YNNKEL come from the germline V gene (reference sequence). The V gene lost 0 bases and the J gene lost 6 bases, with 12 bases spanning the gap. The CDR3 DNA reads as TGTGCCAGCAGCCAAGATCGGGTCAGGGGTCAGCCCCAGCATTTT. Its protein product is CASSQDRVRGQPQHF.

The chain is built from TRBV6-5 and TRBJ1-1, with 10 positions matching TRBD1. This CDR3 has 15 amino acids. Looked up from germline, CDR1 is MNHEY and CDR2 is SVGAGI. The V and J ends lost 2 bases and 1 base, in that order; junction bases with no gene match: 1. The CDR3 DNA follows: TGTGCCAGCAGTTACCGGGACAGGGGGAACACTGAAGCTTTCTTT. This codes for CASSYRDRGNTEAFF.

Sample share makes this clone large (0.1 to 1%). The V and J genes are TRBV6-1 and TRBJ1-1; 7 nucleotides match TRBD1. Trimming cost V 2 bases and J 9 bases; bases outside gene matches: 6. The V gene's germline CDR1 is MNHNS and CDR2 SASEGT. This CDR3 comprises 13 residues. CDR3 DNA: TGTGCCAGCAGTGAAATACGGGACAGAAAAGCTTTCTTT. Translating it yields CASSEIRDRKAFF.

The V and J genes are TRBV18 and TRBJ2-1, with D perhaps TRBD2 (6 bases). Trimming stripped 2 bases from V and 7 bases from J, with 6 bases between. Germline CDR1 KGHSH, CDR2 LQKENI. The CDR3 loop spans 12 amino acids. CDR3 loop: CASSPGGNEQFF. CDR3 nucleotides: TGTGCCAGCTCACCAGGGGGGAATGAGCAGTTCTTC.

The chain links TRBV18 to TRBJ2-7; D perhaps matches TRBD2 (7 bases). The CDR3 has 15 residues. Trimming took off 1 base at V and 6 bases at J, with 16 bases between the two ends. Per germline, CDR1 KGHSH and CDR2 LQKENI. The CDR3 coding sequence is TGTGCCAGCTCACCACGTGGGGGGGGGCTTGGCGAGCAGTACTTC. Translated: CASSPRGGGLGEQYF. Complete variable domain (other parts from reference TRBV18 and TRBJ2-7): NAGVMQNPRHLVRRRGQEARLRCSPMKGHSHVYWYRQLPEEGLKFMVYLQKENIIDESGMPKERFSAEFPKEGPSILRIQQVVRGDSAAYFCASSPRGGGLGEQYFGPGTRLTVT.

The genes are TRBV6-5 and TRBJ1-2; TRBD1 is a possible D gene (6 bases). Germline CDR1 is MNHEY and CDR2 is SVGAGI. This CDR3 is built from 14 residues. Between the trimmed V and J ends, which lost 8 bases and 4 bases, there was a span of 17 bases. The CDR3 sequence is CASGGSLETYGYTF. CDR3 in DNA: TGTGCCAGCGGGGGCAGCCTAGAAACCTATGGCTACACCTTC.

The rearrangement uses TRBV7-8 and TRBJ1-6; 7 bases are a match to TRBD1. Germline CDR1 SGHVS, CDR2 FQNEAQ. This CDR3 spans 18 amino acids. V shed 5 bases, J shed 7 bases, and the junction held 17 bases outside the gene matches. CDR3 loop: CASSEKKRTGDLNSPLHF. As DNA, the CDR3 is TGTGCCAGCAGCGAAAAAAAGCGAACAGGGGACCTAAATTCACCCCTCCACTTT. The entire variable domain, with the rest obtained from reference TRBV7-8 and TRBJ1-6, is as follows: GAGVSQSPRYKVAKRGQDVALRCDPISGHVSLFWYQQALGQGPEFLTYFQNEAQLDKSGLPSDRFFAERPEGSVSTLKIQRTQQEDSAVYLCASSEKKRTGDLNSPLHFGNGTRLTVT.

This chain links TRBV7-6 with TRBJ2-5; the match to TRBD1 covers 7 bases. Germline values: CDR1 SGHVS, CDR2 FNYEAQ. The CDR3 runs to 14 residues. Trimming cost V 1 base and J 5 bases; bases outside gene matches: 4. CDR3 in DNA: TGTGCCAGCAGCTTAGACAGGGGCGGGGAGACCCAGTACTTC. Protein product: CASSLDRGGETQYF.

The J gene is TRBJ2-5, the V gene TRBV18; TRBD2 aligns across 13 bases. Germline loops: CDR1 KGHSH, CDR2 LQKENI. V dropped 6 bases and J dropped 5; count of bases not matched to a gene: 6. The length of the CDR3 is 15 residues. CDR3 in amino acids: CASSPPTSGRETQYF. The CDR3 coding sequence is TGTGCCAGCTCGCCGCCGACTAGCGGGAGGGAGACCCAGTACTTC.

This chain joins TRBV5-1 and TRBJ2-1; D is unresolved. The V and J ends lost 0 bases and 5 bases respectively, with 9 bases between them. This CDR3 has 14 residues. Germline CDR1 is SGHRS and CDR2 is YFSETQ. CDR3 coding DNA: TGCGCCAGCAGCTTGGCCTTCCAGAACAATGAGCAGTTCTTC. This gives the protein CASSLAFQNNEQFF. Based on the CDR3 plus reference TRBV5-1 and TRBJ2-1, the full variable domain is KAGVTQTPRYLIKTRGQQVTLSCSPISGHRSVSWYQQTPGQGLQFLFEYFSETQRNKGNFPGRFSGRQFSNSRSEMNVSTLELGDSALYLCASSLAFQNNEQFFGPGTRLTVL.

This clone was seen just once. One end of the junction fails to match germline, which may point to a read error. This chain connects TRBV19 to TRBJ2-6; no definite D call. The length of the CDR3 is 16 residues. CDR1 LNHDA and CDR2 SQIVND come from the germline V gene (reference sequence). The CDR3 sequence: CASSLEASSGANVLTF. CDR3 DNA sequence: TGTGCCAGTAGTTTAGAAGCGAGCTCTGGGGCCAACGTCCTGACTTTC.

This chain joins TRBV6-1 and TRBJ2-7; possible D gene TRBD1, 6 bases. This CDR3 is 14 amino acids long. The germline V gene has CDR1 MNHNS and CDR2 SASEGT. Trimming shortened V by 3 bases and J by 3 bases, and 12 bases separated the two germline ends. CDR3 in amino acids: CASSDRGPGYEQYF. DNA of the CDR3: TGTGCCAGCAGTGACAGGGGACCAGGCTACGAGCAGTACTTC.

The CDR3 sequence is CSTSKLAGAVGELFF. Written as DNA, the CDR3 is TGCAGCACATCGAAACTAGCGGGAGCGGTCGGGGAGCTGTTTTTT. The rearrangement links TRBV29-1 to TRBJ2-2, with 11 bases aligning to TRBD2. Germline V gives CDR1 SQVTM, CDR2 ANQGSEA. CDR3 length: 15 amino acids. The junction had 12 bases not matched to a gene; V was cut back by 8 bases and J by 7 bases.

The gene calls are TRBV3-1 (or the pseudogene TRBV3-2) and TRBJ2-3; 8 bases align to TRBD2. The germline CDR1 and CDR2 sequences are LGHDT and YNNKEL (reference sequence). J lost 4 bases, V lost 5 bases, and 2 bases had no gene match. The CDR3 length is 13 residues. In DNA, the CDR3 is TGTGCCAGCAGCGGGACTAGGCCAGATACGCAGTATTTT. This translates into CASSGTRPDTQYF.

The chain employs TRBV3-1 (or the pseudogene TRBV3-2) and TRBJ2-7, with a possible D match to TRBD2 (5 bases). Germline CDR1 is LGHDT and CDR2 is YNNKEL (reference sequence). CDR3 length equals 14 residues. V was trimmed by 5 bases and J by 3 bases, leaving 14 bases between them. The CDR3 DNA reads TGTGCCAGCAGCAGAGGAGAGGGCGGCTACGAGCAGTACTTC. Amino acids: CASSRGEGGYEQYF.

This clone occurred a few times. J is TRBJ1-5 and V is TRBV4-2, with TRBD1 as a possible D gene (5 bases). Trimming removed 0 bases from V and 6 bases from J, with 9 bases in between. Germline loops: CDR1 LGHNA, CDR2 YNFKEQ. The CDR3 is 14 residues long. The CDR3 coding sequence is TGTGCCAGCAGCCAAGATTGGGGCGCTCAGCCCCAGCATTTT. Translation: CASSQDWGAQPQHF.

The rearrangement uses TRBV6-1 and TRBJ2-7, with 7 nucleotides matching TRBD2. CDR1 and CDR2 from the germline V gene are MNHNS and SASEGT. The CDR3 covers 14 residues. With 1 base clipped from V and 6 bases from J, the junction kept 6 bases outside the gene matches. CDR3 DNA sequence: TGTGCCAGCAGTGAAGTGGGAGGGAGCTCCGAGCAGTACTTC. It encodes CASSEVGGSSEQYF.